A single sample is the source of the 30 T cell receptor beta chains below, sequenced in a study of cytomegalovirus exposure and HLA in healthy donors. PCR used 60 Vbeta primers and 13 Jbeta primers. Sequenced by immunoSEQ multiplex PCR; TCRdb stores in-frame clones only, minus some. The table lists under 200,000 clones, around 84% of them singletons. Source material: PBMCs. The origin of the receptors is a young man in good health and CMV-seropositive.

This clone was picked up a small number of times. V and J are TRBV6-5 and TRBJ2-7, with 9 nucleotides matching TRBD1. CDR1 is MNHEY, CDR2 SVGAGI, per germline. CDR3 size: 14 residues. The ends lost 7 bases at V and 2 bases at J; junction bases unmatched: 6. Here the CDR3 DNA reads TGTGCCAGCAAGACAGGGGGGTTTGCCTACGAGCAGTACTTC. It translates to CASKTGGFAYEQYF.

V is TRBV20-1 and J is TRBJ2-5; D is possibly TRBD1 (6 bases). The CDR3 length is 11 residues. The V and J ends lost 1 base and 7 bases respectively, with 7 bases between them. The germline V gene encodes CDR1 DFQATT and CDR2 SNEGSKA (reference sequence). The CDR3: CSARVGATQYF. The CDR3 DNA follows: TGCAGTGCTAGAGTGGGGGCGACCCAGTACTTC.

This clone was observed a handful of times. The rearrangement uses TRBV5-6 and TRBJ1-1, with 7 bases that match TRBD1. The CDR3 contains 14 residues. Germline CDR1 SGHDT, CDR2 YYEEEE. Germline trimming cut 0 bases from V and 11 bases from J; bases unmatched to any gene: 10. This CDR3 reads CASSLGAGTVWAFF. The CDR3 nucleotides read TGTGCCAGCAGCTTGGGGGCGGGGACAGTTTGGGCTTTCTTT.

This clone turned up a few times. The chain carries TRBV6-6 and TRBJ1-1, with a weak D call TRBD1 (6 bases). V lost 5 bases and J lost 0, with 10 bases in between. The CDR3 covers 14 residues. Germline CDR1 and CDR2: MNHNY and SVGAGI (reference sequence). The CDR3 reads CASSVGAMNTEAFF. The DNA for the CDR3 is TGTGCCAGCAGTGTGGGGGCTATGAACACTGAAGCTTTCTTT.

V usage is TRBV15 and J usage is TRBJ2-1, with TRBD2 matching 12 bases. The CDR3 is made up of 18 amino acids. J lost 4 bases, V lost 1 base, and 8 bases had no gene match. CDR1 is LNHNV, CDR2 YYDKDF, per germline (reference sequence). In nucleotides, the CDR3 is TGTGCCACCAGCAGAGTACTTTGGACTAGCGGGAAATACAATGAGCAGTTCTTC. Residues: CATSRVLWTSGKYNEQFF. The full variable domain, in which reference TRBV15 and TRBJ2-1 provide the parts outside the CDR3, is DAMVIQNPRYQVTQFGKPVTLSCSQTLNHNVMYWYQQKSSQAPKLLFHYYDKDFNNEADTPDNFQSRRPNTSFCFLDIRSPGLGDTAMYLCATSRVLWTSGKYNEQFFGPGTRLTVL.

The chain joins TRBV2 to TRBJ1-3; 7 nucleotides agree with TRBD1. The V segment lost 8 bases and the J segment 0 bases; nucleotides outside the gene matches: 16. Germline V lookup: CDR1 SNHLY, CDR2 FYNNEI. The CDR3 contains 18 residues. The CDR3 here is CASYPGQTYPSSGNTIYF. For the CDR3, the DNA is TGTGCCAGCTATCCGGGACAGACATACCCGAGCTCTGGAAACACCATATATTTT.

The chain recombines TRBV5-4 with TRBJ2-1; 10 bases match TRBD2. The trim removed 0 bases at V and 9 bases at J, leaving 12 bases unmatched. CDR1 and CDR2 from the germline V gene are SGHNT and YYREEE (reference sequence). The CDR3 length is 17 residues. CDR3 region: CASSLDPAGGGKGEQFF. The CDR3 DNA reads TGTGCCAGCAGCTTGGATCCAGCGGGAGGGGGCAAGGGTGAGCAGTTCTTC.

V is TRBV11-3 and J is TRBJ2-7, with no clear D. There are 12 residues in the CDR3. The V gene's germline CDR1 is SGHNT and CDR2 YENEEA. The V gene lost 3 bases and the J gene lost 3 bases, with 6 bases spanning the gap. This chain's CDR3 is CASSFGVYEQYF. The DNA of the CDR3 is TGTGCCAGCAGCTTCGGTGTCTACGAGCAGTACTTC.

V is TRBV18 and J is TRBJ2-2; perhaps TRBD1 as D (7 bases). Trimming removed 6 bases from V and 5 bases from J, with 13 bases in between. This CDR3 spans 14 amino acids. CDR1 is KGHSH, CDR2 LQKENI, per germline. The CDR3 sequence is CASSSAGGTGELFF. The CDR3 DNA sequence: TGTGCCAGCTCTTCAGCAGGGGGGACCGGGGAGCTGTTTTTT. The complete variable domain, with remaining parts taken from reference TRBV18 and TRBJ2-2, reads NAGVMQNPRHLVRRRGQEARLRCSPMKGHSHVYWYRQLPEEGLKFMVYLQKENIIDESGMPKERFSAEFPKEGPSILRIQQVVRGDSAAYFCASSSAGGTGELFFGEGSRLTVL.

The rearrangement joins TRBV7-6 to TRBJ2-1; 8 bases are a match to TRBD2. In germline, CDR1 is SGHVS, CDR2 FNYEAQ. The trim removed 3 bases at V and 2 bases at J, leaving 15 bases unmatched. CDR3 length: 19 amino acids. This CDR3 is CASSFLVRTGGETYNEQFF. The CDR3 DNA is TGTGCCAGCAGCTTTTTAGTAAGGACGGGGGGGGAAACCTACAATGAGCAGTTCTTC. The full variable domain, with the rest looked up from reference TRBV7-6 and TRBJ2-1, is GAGVSQSPRYKVTKRGQDVALRCDPISGHVSLYWYRQALGQGPEFLTYFNYEAQQDKSGLPNDRFSAERPEGSISTLTIQRTEQRDSAMYRCASSFLVRTGGETYNEQFFGPGTRLTVL.

The V call is TRBV5-1, the J call TRBJ1-1; 8 bases are a match to TRBD1. CDR1 is SGHRS, CDR2 YFSETQ, per germline. V shed 4 bases, J shed 5 bases, and the junction held 7 bases outside the gene matches. The CDR3 consists of 14 residues. The CDR3 here is CASSTDRAATEAFF. CDR3 DNA sequence: TGCGCCAGCAGCACGGACAGGGCTGCAACTGAAGCTTTCTTT. The full variable domain, in which reference TRBV5-1 and TRBJ1-1 provide the parts outside the CDR3, is KAGVTQTPRYLIKTRGQQVTLSCSPISGHRSVSWYQQTPGQGLQFLFEYFSETQRNKGNFPGRFSGRQFSNSRSEMNVSTLELGDSALYLCASSTDRAATEAFFGQGTRLTVV.

This chain joins TRBV7-3 and TRBJ1-2; D is unclear. Trimming cost V 2 bases and J 0 bases, with 7 bases left between them. Germline V gene data show CDR1 as SGHTA and CDR2 as FQGTGA. This CDR3 comprises 14 residues. The CDR3 DNA is TGTGCCAGCAGCTTAGAGCCCGCTAACTATGGCTACACCTTC. Protein product: CASSLEPANYGYTF. Full variable domain (outside the CDR3, taken from reference TRBV7-3 and TRBJ1-2): GAGVSQTPSNKVTEKGKYVELRCDPISGHTALYWYRQSLGQGPEFLIYFQGTGAADDSGLPNDRFFAVRPEGSVSTLKIQRTERGDSAVYLCASSLEPANYGYTFGSGTRLTVV.

The chain is built from TRBV27 and TRBJ2-2; no reliable D call. The CDR3 runs 16 residues. Germline V gene data show CDR1 as MNHEY and CDR2 as SMNVEV (reference sequence). Between the trimmed V and J ends, which lost 5 bases and 1 base, there was a span of 14 bases. CDR3 sequence (DNA): TGTGCCAGCAGTGGGTACAGCCCCCTGAACACCGGGGAGCTGTTTTTT. Translated, it gives CASSGYSPLNTGELFF.

This clone was seen only a few times. The V and J genes are TRBV5-1 and TRBJ1-2, with D uncertain. This CDR3 has 14 amino acids. The germline CDR1 and CDR2 sequences are SGHRS and YFSETQ. The ends were cut back, 0 bases at V and 13 bases at J, with 19 bases in the middle. The CDR3 is CASSLGGREGRSTF. The CDR3 DNA is TGCGCCAGCAGCTTGGGTGGTAGGGAGGGCCGAAGCACCTTC. Full variable domain (missing parts from reference TRBV5-1 and TRBJ1-2): KAGVTQTPRYLIKTRGQQVTLSCSPISGHRSVSWYQQTPGQGLQFLFEYFSETQRNKGNFPGRFSGRQFSNSRSEMNVSTLELGDSALYLCASSLGGREGRSTFGSGTRLTVV.

For the CDR3, the DNA is TGCGCCAGCAGCCTCCCGGGCTACGAGCAGTACTTC. Protein sequence: CASSLPGYEQYF. The genes are TRBV5-1 and TRBJ2-7, with D unresolved. V shed 4 bases and J shed 3 bases, with 8 bases lying between them. Germline-derived CDR1 and CDR2 are SGHRS and YFSETQ. The CDR3 has 12 amino acids.

The rearrangement uses TRBV5-1 and TRBJ1-6; TRBD1 matches 9 bases. Germline V gives CDR1 SGHRS, CDR2 YFSETQ. The CDR3 extends over 12 amino acids. J was trimmed by 13 bases and V by 3 bases; bases with no gene match: 2. In DNA form, the CDR3 reads TGCGCCAGCAGCTCCGACAGGGGGCCCCTCCACTTT. Translating gives CASSSDRGPLHF. The whole variable domain, remainder taken from reference TRBV5-1 and TRBJ1-6, is KAGVTQTPRYLIKTRGQQVTLSCSPISGHRSVSWYQQTPGQGLQFLFEYFSETQRNKGNFPGRFSGRQFSNSRSEMNVSTLELGDSALYLCASSSDRGPLHFGNGTRLTVT.

V is TRBV25-1 and J is TRBJ2-1, with 8 bases matching TRBD2. The CDR3 contains 18 residues. CDR1 and CDR2 (germline): MGHDK, SYGVNS. The J segment lost 0 bases and the V segment lost 6 bases, leaving 13 bases of the junction unmatched. The DNA of the CDR3 is TGTGCCAGCAGAGAGGGGCGGGGGGCCAGACGCTCCTACAATGAGCAGTTCTTC. Amino acids: CASREGRGARRSYNEQFF.

The chain uses TRBV5-6 and TRBJ1-6; 7 bases align to TRBD1. V gave up 0 bases and J gave up 7 bases; unmatched junction bases: 4. From germline, CDR1 is SGHDT and CDR2 YYEEEE. The CDR3 spans 15 residues. The CDR3 coding sequence is TGTGCCAGCAGCTTGGTAGACAGGGACAATTCACCCCTCCACTTT. Amino acids: CASSLVDRDNSPLHF.

The V call is TRBV7-6, the J call TRBJ2-1, with D perhaps TRBD1 (6 bases). This CDR3 has 16 residues. Germline lookup yields CDR1 SGHVS and CDR2 FNYEAQ. The ends were cut back, 7 bases at V and 5 bases at J, with 21 bases in the middle. The CDR3 DNA follows: TGTGCCAGCACCCTTACACAGGGTAATTACAACAATGAGCAGTTCTTC. This sequence encodes CASTLTQGNYNNEQFF.

The chain links TRBV11-2 to TRBJ2-3; TRBD2 aligns across 7 bases. This CDR3 has 15 amino acids. Trimming cost V 4 bases and J 0 bases; bases outside gene matches: 4. Germline CDR1 SGHAT, CDR2 FQNNGV. The CDR3 protein is CASSYNSGSTDTQYF. Here the CDR3 DNA reads TGTGCCAGCAGCTACAATAGCGGGAGCACAGATACGCAGTATTTT.

The chain couples TRBV6-4 to TRBJ2-2; 10 positions agree with TRBD2. The CDR3 consists of 15 residues. Losses at the gene ends were 5 bases for V and 2 bases for J; bases not matched to a gene: 2. From germline, CDR1 is MRHNA and CDR2 SNTAGT. The DNA for the CDR3 is TGTGCCAGCAGTTCTAGCGGGGGTAACACCGGGGAGCTGTTTTTT. This encodes CASSSSGGNTGELFF.

This clone has only a few counts. This sequence joins TRBV2 and TRBJ1-1; 10 nucleotides agree with TRBD1. Looked up from germline, CDR1 is SNHLY and CDR2 is FYNNEI. The CDR3 contains 14 residues. Trimming took 7 bases from V and 3 from J; bases not matched to a gene: 5. The CDR3 region is CASTRQGADTEAFF. The DNA of the CDR3 is TGTGCCAGCACCCGACAGGGGGCGGACACTGAAGCTTTCTTT.

The gene calls are TRBV4-2 and TRBJ2-2; 10 nucleotides match TRBD2. Trimming at V came to 0 bases and at J to 5 bases, leaving 9 bases not matched to a gene. The CDR3 contains 18 residues. The germline gives CDR1 LGHNA, CDR2 YNFKEQ. The CDR3 reads CASSQDVSGRMRTGELFF. DNA for the CDR3: TGTGCCAGCAGCCAAGATGTTAGCGGGAGGATGCGGACCGGGGAGCTGTTTTTT.

Here the CDR3 DNA reads TGTGCCAGTGAACAGGGGGACACTGAAGCTTTCTTT. The encoded protein is CASEQGDTEAFF. V is TRBV19 and J is TRBJ1-1; 8 positions match TRBD1. The CDR3 consists of 12 residues. Germline V gene sequence: CDR1 LNHDA, CDR2 SQIVND (reference sequence). Trimming removed 8 bases from V and 3 bases from J; junction bases left unmatched: 2.

V and J are TRBV7-9 and TRBJ2-3; 7 nucleotides agree with TRBD2. Germline trimming cut 1 base from V and 3 bases from J; bases unmatched to any gene: 13. The CDR3 length is 18 residues. CDR1 is SEHNR and CDR2 is FQNEAQ in the germline V gene (reference sequence). In nucleotides, the CDR3 is TGTGCCAGCAGCTTAGACGATGCGGGAGACCCGAGTACAGATACGCAGTATTTT. It is translated as CASSLDDAGDPSTDTQYF.

This clone was observed a few times. The V call is TRBV7-9, the J call TRBJ1-4, with 7 bases fitting TRBD1. V lost 1 base, J lost 6 bases, and 5 bases stayed unmatched. The length of the CDR3 is 15 residues. Germline V gene sequence: CDR1 SEHNR, CDR2 FQNEAQ (reference sequence). For the CDR3, the DNA is TGTGCCAGCAGCTTAGAGGGCCAGGGGGATGAAAAACTGTTTTTT. As protein: CASSLEGQGDEKLFF.

This rearrangement joins TRBV2 to TRBJ2-6, with 8 bases matching TRBD1. Germline V lookup: CDR1 SNHLY, CDR2 FYNNEI. This CDR3 contains 16 residues. Trimming took 8 bases from V and 3 from J; bases not matched to a gene: 9. CDR3 residues: CASSVAGGIGANVLTF. In DNA, the CDR3 is TGTGCCAGCTCCGTGGCAGGGGGCATTGGGGCCAACGTCCTGACTTTC.

The sample holds one count of this clone. The rearrangement links TRBV9 to TRBJ2-3, with TRBD2 identical over 7 bases. Germline V gene data show CDR1 as SGDLS and CDR2 as YYNGEE. This CDR3 is built from 13 residues. With V trimmed by 5 bases and J by 3 bases, 3 bases remained unmatched. This chain's CDR3 is CASSPSGTDTQYF. The CDR3 DNA reads as TGTGCCAGCAGTCCTAGCGGAACAGATACGCAGTATTTT.

The rearrangement links TRBV7-8 to TRBJ2-2, with TRBD2 as a possible D gene (6 bases). V lost 5 bases and J lost 6, with 16 bases in between. The CDR3 spans 15 residues. Per germline, CDR1 SGHVS and CDR2 FQNEAQ. CDR3 sequence: CASSPLTSRPGELFF. CDR3 in DNA: TGTGCCAGCAGCCCCCTGACTAGTCGGCCCGGGGAGCTGTTTTTT.

The rearrangement links TRBV6-4 to TRBJ2-1, with a tentative D call TRBD1 (5 bases). Looked up from germline, CDR1 is MRHNA and CDR2 is SNTAGT. This CDR3 is 14 amino acids long. Trimming pared 6 bases from V and 9 bases from J, leaving 18 bases between. CDR3 bases: TGTGCCAGCAGCCCCGACAGTGACCGGGTTGAGCAGTTCTTC. Protein product: CASSPDSDRVEQFF.